This entry describes one T cell receptor (beta chain). What it binds is unknown. The sample is drawn from a study of T-cell memory formation after mild COVID-19. At the level of the study: Across donors, TCR clusters were largely donor specific. The study's findings and limits: Whereas later expanders leaned CD4+, clones contracting day 15 to 85 showed a balanced CD4/CD8 makeup. Researchers could not confirm that second-wave clones peaking on day 37 targeted SARS-CoV-2. CD4+ clones that contracted lay mainly in CM and EM; CD8+ ones lay in EMRA.

From the 5' RACE reads, TCRdb called clonotypes with MiXCR, one entry per CDR3 protein. The table lists 150,000 to 200,000 distinct CDR3 sequences, about 21% of them singletons. CDR3 length equals 13 residues. V lost 10 bases and J 4 bases, leaving 16 bases between the germline ends. The chain couples TRBV12-3 or TRBV12-4 to TRBJ1-2, with D unresolved. The sample taken for sequencing was PBMCs or a T cell subset sorted from them (not recorded which). This receptor was obtained from an adult woman who had mild COVID-19 (a few samples of this study predate the infection). Cell type and time point are not known. CDR3 sequence reads: CATPDPVGYGYTF. As DNA, the CDR3 is TGTGCCACCCCGGACCCAGTAGGCTATGGCTACACCTTC.